This T cell receptor beta chain was captured by sequencing in a study of shared clonotypes between healthy human individuals. Participating donors were healthy, HIV-negative adults free of recent acute infections or vaccinations. Study findings and constraints: In general, naive subsets displayed greater estimated richness than memory subsets did. The study's rarefaction showed incomplete sorted-subset sequencing despite large depth.

Per germline, CDR1 LNHDA and CDR2 SQIVND (reference sequence). This CDR3 has 15 residues. V was trimmed by 3 bases and J by 3 bases, leaving 11 bases between them. As regards this clone: Antigen unknown.

Produced via immunoSEQ multiplex PCR; TCRdb's table is partial and in-frame only. Among about 1 million clones listed, 65% to 80% were seen once. V usage is TRBV19 and J usage is TRBJ1-4, with D maybe TRBD1 (5 bases). The sequencing input was memory CD4+ T cells sorted from blood. Subset in this sample: CD45RA-negative fraction. The receptor was isolated from a man between 18 and 35 years old in good health. In DNA, the CDR3 is TGTGCCAGTAGTATGACCGGGGGGGCTAATGAAAAACTGTTTTTT. It encodes CASSMTGGANEKLFF.